Listed here are 20 T cell receptor beta chains from one sample, sequenced in a study of T cells in Graves' hyperthyroidism and ophthalmopathy. Amplified TCR beta CDR3 regions derived from RNA transcripts. Carried out on the TCR CDR3, a first-round RT-PCR used the HTBI primer set. TCRdb re-derived calls from the multiplex PCR reads in MiXCR, one entry per CDR3 protein. Of hundreds of thousands of distinct CDR3 sequences listed, about 24% are singletons. The specimen was blood. Receptors were obtained from a woman in her 30s with Graves' ophthalmopathy.

The chain combines TRBV19 with TRBJ1-2; weak D call: TRBD1 (5 bases). CDR3 length: 15 residues. V lost 7 bases and J lost 2, with 17 bases in between. Germline V lookup: CDR1 LNHDA, CDR2 SQIVND (reference sequence). For the CDR3, the DNA is TGTGCCAGTATCGATCTCACGGGACGGAACTATGGCTACACCTTC. Translated, it gives CASIDLTGRNYGYTF.

Many counts were recorded for this clonotype. Written as DNA, the CDR3 is TGTGCCAGCGCAGATGAGGGGACAGGGGTAGAAGAGACCCAGTACTTC. Its translation is CASADEGTGVEETQYF. The chain is built from TRBV12-3 or TRBV12-4 and TRBJ2-5; 10 bases are a match to TRBD1. With V trimmed by 8 bases and J by 3 bases, 12 bases remained unmatched. The CDR3 runs 16 residues.

J is TRBJ1-2 and V is TRBV11-2, with 7 bases matching TRBD1. This CDR3 is built from 15 residues. Trimming at V came to 3 bases and at J to 7 bases, leaving 11 bases not matched to a gene. Germline V lookup: CDR1 SGHAT, CDR2 FQNNGV. As DNA, the CDR3 is TGTGCCAGCAGCTTCACAGGGGCCGGCGCTGGTGGCTACACCTTC. Its translation is CASSFTGAGAGGYTF.

Many counts were recorded for this clonotype. CDR3: CASSLLDRFSYGYTF. The CDR3 DNA is TGTGCCAGCAGTTTATTAGACAGGTTTTCATATGGCTACACCTTC. This chain connects TRBV28 to TRBJ1-2; possible D gene TRBD1, 6 bases. The CDR3 covers 15 residues. Trimming removed 1 base at V and 5 bases at J, with 14 bases between. Germline V gene sequence: CDR1 MDHEN, CDR2 SYDVKM.

In its sample, this clonotype was seen many times. The genes are TRBV6-1 and TRBJ1-1, with D maybe TRBD1 (5 bases). The CDR3 spans 15 residues. Germline CDR1 is MNHNS and CDR2 is SASEGT. The V end lost 7 bases, the J end lost 0 bases, and 15 bases lay between the germline ends. The CDR3 DNA is TGTGCCAGCACCATCCAAGGGGTATTGAACACTGAAGCTTTCTTT. As protein: CASTIQGVLNTEAFF.

This sequence joins TRBV7-9 and TRBJ1-2; tentatively, D is TRBD1 (5 bases). The germline V gene has CDR1 SEHNR and CDR2 FQNEAQ (reference sequence). The ends were cut back, 5 bases at V and 0 bases at J, with 10 bases in the middle. The CDR3 length is 14 residues. The CDR3 sequence: CASSRWDANYGYTF. For the CDR3, the DNA is TGTGCCAGCAGCCGCTGGGACGCTAACTATGGCTACACCTTC.

V and J are TRBV6-1 and TRBJ2-5; 7 bases fit TRBD1. In germline, CDR1 is MNHNS, CDR2 SASEGT. After removal of 6 bases from V and 13 bases from J, the junction contained 11 bases not matched to a gene. The CDR3 has 12 residues. The CDR3 region has the DNA TGTGCCAGCAGCGATACAGGGGCCATCCGGTACTTC. As protein: CASSDTGAIRYF.

This chain uses TRBV18 with TRBJ1-2; D gene uncertain. V gave up 3 bases and J gave up 1 base, with 9 bases separating them. CDR1 KGHSH and CDR2 LQKENI come from the germline V gene. The CDR3 extends over 14 amino acids. CDR3 coding DNA: TGTGCCAGCTCACCGGCCCCAGATAACTATGGCTACACCTTC. This codes for CASSPAPDNYGYTF.

Many counts were recorded for this clonotype. The V gene is TRBV20-1, the J gene TRBJ1-5; D might be TRBD1 (5 bases). This CDR3 comprises 17 residues. V lost 0 bases and J 1 base, leaving 16 bases between the germline ends. The germline V gene has CDR1 DFQATT and CDR2 SNEGSKA (reference sequence). DNA of the CDR3: TGCAGTGCTAGAGATTCACATTTGGGGGGGAGCAATCAGCCCCAGCATTTT. This translates into CSARDSHLGGSNQPQHF.

This clonotype has ten or more counts. This chain joins TRBV6-1 and TRBJ2-7; D unclear. CDR1 and CDR2 from the germline V gene are MNHNS and SASEGT. This CDR3 is built from 13 residues. V gave up 6 bases and J gave up 3 bases, with 12 bases separating them. The CDR3 reads CASSLEYLYEQYF. CDR3 nucleotide sequence: TGTGCCAGCAGCCTCGAATATCTCTACGAGCAGTACTTC.

This clonotype was counted ten times or more. The V gene is TRBV30, the J gene TRBJ1-3; D is ambiguous. The V gene lost 0 bases and the J gene lost 4 bases, with 7 bases spanning the gap. Per the germline V gene, CDR1 is GTSNPN and CDR2 is SVGIG (reference sequence). The CDR3 is 13 residues long. The CDR3 nucleotides are TGTGCCTGGAGTGTGGCCGGAGGAAACACCATATATTTT. Translation: CAWSVAGGNTIYF.

This clonotype was seen repeatedly, ten times or more. Written as DNA, the CDR3 is TGTGCCAGCACCAGCCGAAACACTGAAGCTTTCTTT. Residues: CASTSRNTEAFF. The V and J genes are TRBV7-9 and TRBJ1-1; no definite D call. With 7 bases removed from V and 2 bases from J, the gap between germline ends came to 8 bases. Germline V CDR1 and CDR2: SEHNR, FQNEAQ (reference sequence). CDR3 length equals 12 residues. The variable domain in full, completed from reference TRBV7-9 and TRBJ1-1, reads DTGVSQNPRHKITKRGQNVTFRCDPISEHNRLYWYRQTLGQGPEFLTYFQNEAQLEKSRLLSDRFSAERPKGSFSTLEIQRTEQGDSAMYLCASTSRNTEAFFGQGTRLTVV.

The table lists this clonotype with many counts. The junction does not match germline at one end; this may be a read error. V gene TRBV20-1 combines with J gene TRBJ2-7; no clear D gene. This CDR3 is 16 amino acids long. CDR1 DFQATT and CDR2 SNEGSKA come from the germline V gene (reference sequence). Here the CDR3 reads CSARLVASPLSDEQYF. As DNA, the CDR3 is TGCAGCGCTAGGTTGGTCGCGAGCCCCTTGTCGGACGAGCAGTACTTC.

Notes on this clonotype: Since the CDR3 does not end with the conserved phenylalanine or tryptophan, this likely comes from a read error. The chain is built from TRBV28 and TRBJ1-1, with 9 bases aligning to TRBD1. This CDR3 has 17 amino acids. CDR1 is MDHEN and CDR2 is SYDVKM in the germline V gene. V gave up 4 bases and J gave up 2 bases; unmatched junction bases: 11. The CDR3 loop reads CASSSPLGTGQNTEAFL. The CDR3 coding sequence is TGTGCCAGCAGTTCGCCCTTGGGGACAGGGCAAAACACTGAAGCTTTCTTG.

This clonotype has just a few counts. A read error may be the cause here, since a much bigger clone is one base away. The V call is TRBV14, the J call TRBJ2-2, with TRBD2 identical over 10 bases. The CDR3 runs to 17 residues. Per germline, CDR1 SGHDN and CDR2 FVKESK. The CDR3 DNA sequence: TGTGCCAGCAGCCCATTAACTAGCGGGGCGAACACCGGGGAGCTGTGTTTT. Encoded protein: CASSPLTSGANTGELCF.

The rearrangement joins TRBV4-1 to TRBJ1-5; D uncertain. CDR3 length: 13 residues. V was shortened by 1 base and J by 9 bases, with 10 bases between the two germline ends. Germline V gives CDR1 MGHRA, CDR2 YSYEKL. The CDR3 nucleotides read TGCGCCAGCAGCCAAGCCATCTCGCCGCCCCAGCATTTT. Translated, it gives CASSQAISPPQHF.

The CDR3 DNA follows: TGTGCCAGCAGTTCCCAGGGACAGGGTTTAGAAAAACTGTTTTTT. It translates to CASSSQGQGLEKLFF. The gene calls are TRBV12-3 or TRBV12-4 and TRBJ1-4; TRBD1 matches at 9 bases. The CDR3 length is 15 residues. With V trimmed by 4 bases and J by 8 bases, 8 bases remained unmatched.

In its sample, this clonotype was seen many times. A much larger clone lies one base from this, so it may be a read error. V is TRBV27 and J is TRBJ2-7; TRBD1 matches 8 bases. Germline V gene data show CDR1 as MNHEY and CDR2 as SMNVEV (reference sequence). Trimming removed 6 bases from V and 4 bases from J; junction bases left unmatched: 2. The CDR3 sequence is 12 residues long. CDR3 protein: CASRDREYEQYF. CDR3 nucleotide sequence: TGTGCCAGCAGGGACAGGGAATACGAGCAGTACTTC.

As for this clonotype: One junction end disagrees with the germline gene, perhaps due to a read error. The chain combines TRBV28 with TRBJ1-5; TRBD1 matches at 7 bases. Germline loops: CDR1 MDHEN, CDR2 SYDVKM. The CDR3 totals 15 residues. The chain's CDR3 is CASSLYRGGYQPKHF. The CDR3 DNA reads as TGTGCCAGCAGTTTATACAGGGGAGGGTATCAGCCCAAGCATTTT.

This clonotype was detected ten times or more. This rearrangement joins TRBV6-5 to TRBJ1-1; D not certain. V was clipped by 0 bases and J by 3 bases, with 8 bases between them. This CDR3 spans 14 amino acids. The germline gives CDR1 MNHEY, CDR2 SVGAGI. The CDR3 DNA follows: TGTGCCAGCAGTTACTCCCCCACGGACACTGAAGCTTTCTTT. Its translation is CASSYSPTDTEAFF.